The 13 T cell receptor beta chains reported below all come from one sample, sequenced in a study of identifying expanded T cells in peripheral blood. Profiled with immunoSEQ multiplex PCR; TCRdb holds only in-frame clones, not every one. The sample has tens of thousands of clones; approximately 82% are singletons. Source material: blood. Source of these receptors: a person aged 18-70 years in good health.

With regard to this clone: One end of the junction varies from germline; a read error may be responsible. The J gene is TRBJ1-2, the V gene TRBV6-5; no clear D. The CDR3 covers 11 residues. Germline loops: CDR1 MNHEY, CDR2 SVGAGI. The CDR3, as DNA: TGTGCCAGCAGCTACTTGGGAGGCTACACCTTC. Residues: CASSYLGGYTF.

The chain is built from TRBV6-5 and TRBJ2-1; D not resolved. Germline V CDR1 and CDR2: MNHEY, SVGAGI. CDR3 length: 14 amino acids. The germline V and J ends were trimmed by 2 bases and 4 bases, with 9 bases remaining between them. For the CDR3, the DNA is TGTGCCAGCAGTTACATGCCCAGTTACAATGAGCAGTTCTTC. Its translation: CASSYMPSYNEQFF.

This chain uses TRBV19 with TRBJ1-3; 7 nucleotides agree with TRBD1. The CDR3 length is 14 residues. Germline assignment: CDR1 LNHDA and CDR2 SQIVND (reference sequence). Trimming took 3 bases from V and 2 from J; bases not matched to a gene: 1. The CDR3 spells CASSIDRAGNTIYF. CDR3 DNA sequence: TGTGCCAGTAGTATTGACAGGGCTGGAAACACCATATATTTT.

The chain uses TRBV19 and TRBJ2-7, with 10 bases aligning to TRBD1. The CDR3 totals 15 residues. The V gene end was trimmed by 5 bases and the J gene end by 6 bases; junction bases not matched to a gene: 10. Germline V gives CDR1 LNHDA, CDR2 SQIVND (reference sequence). CDR3 residues: CASSPGTGARGEQYF. CDR3 sequence (DNA): TGTGCCAGTAGTCCTGGGACAGGGGCCCGCGGCGAGCAGTACTTC.

This rearrangement joins TRBV6-5 to TRBJ1-1; D possibly corresponds to TRBD1 (5 bases). CDR1 MNHEY and CDR2 SVGAGI come from the germline V gene. CDR3 size: 13 residues. With 2 bases removed from V and 6 bases from J, the gap between germline ends came to 10 bases. CDR3 in amino acids: CASSYPGTPEAFF. CDR3 DNA sequence: TGTGCCAGCAGTTACCCCGGGACCCCTGAAGCTTTCTTT.

The chain links TRBV19 to TRBJ1-4; D gene ambiguous. CDR3 length: 15 amino acids. Germline CDR1 is LNHDA and CDR2 is SQIVND (reference sequence). V was cut by 3 bases and J by 8 bases, with 16 bases left in between. CDR3 bases: TGTGCCAGTAGTATTTTCGGTAATGCGTACGAAAAACTGTTTTTT. Amino acid sequence: CASSIFGNAYEKLFF.

This clone was detected ten times or more. This rearrangement joins TRBV4-1 to TRBJ2-7; D not resolved. The CDR3 has 16 amino acids. V was cut by 1 base and J by 6 bases, with 19 bases left in between. Germline V gene lookup returns CDR1 MGHRA and CDR2 YSYEKL. The CDR3 nucleotides are TGCGCCAGCAGCCAAGGAACTCAAACCCTCCTTAGCGAGCAGTACTTC. Encoded protein: CASSQGTQTLLSEQYF.

This rearrangement joins TRBV14 to TRBJ1-2, with D uncertain. The CDR3 is 12 amino acids. CDR1 and CDR2 (germline): SGHDN, FVKESK. V was cut by 3 bases and J by 1 base, with 3 bases left in between. CDR3: CASSQNNYGYTF. The CDR3 nucleotides are TGTGCCAGCAGCCAGAATAACTATGGCTACACCTTC.

This sequence joins TRBV27 and TRBJ2-5, with 7 bases identical to TRBD2. Unmatched junction bases numbered 3, after V lost 2 bases and J lost 0 bases. The CDR3 extends over 15 amino acids. Germline CDR1 is MNHEY and CDR2 is SMNVEV (reference sequence). CDR3 in amino acids: CASSLPAGYQETQYF. The CDR3 DNA reads as TGTGCCAGCAGTTTACCAGCGGGGTACCAAGAGACCCAGTACTTC.

CDR3 amino acids: CASSLTRDSGGELFF. The CDR3 DNA reads as TGTGCCAGCAGCCTAACCCGGGACAGCGGCGGGGAGCTGTTTTTT. The gene calls are TRBV4-2 and TRBJ2-2; 7 bases are shared with TRBD1. Germline assignment: CDR1 LGHNA and CDR2 YNFKEQ. CDR3 size: 15 residues. The V gene end was trimmed by 4 bases and the J gene end by 7 bases; junction bases not matched to a gene: 9.

The rearrangement uses TRBV5-1 and TRBJ1-1; D is unclear. The germline V gene has CDR1 SGHRS and CDR2 YFSETQ. This CDR3 region has 15 residues. Trimming took off 4 bases at V and 0 bases at J, with 13 bases between the two ends. The CDR3 here is CASSRRTDMNTEAFF. The CDR3 bases are TGCGCCAGCAGCAGACGGACGGATATGAACACTGAAGCTTTCTTT.

This rearrangement joins TRBV5-4 to TRBJ2-3; 7 nucleotides agree with TRBD2. This CDR3 is built from 16 residues. J lost 0 bases, V lost 0 bases, and 4 bases had no gene match. Germline V gives CDR1 SGHNT, CDR2 YYREEE (reference sequence). CDR3 sequence reads: CASSLESGTSTDTQYF. The CDR3 coding sequence is TGTGCCAGCAGCTTGGAAAGCGGGACTAGCACAGATACGCAGTATTTT.

This sequence joins TRBV6-5 and TRBJ2-7; maybe TRBD1 (6 bases). Germline V gene sequence: CDR1 MNHEY, CDR2 SVGAGI. This CDR3 has 14 amino acids. V was trimmed by 10 bases and J by 9 bases, leaving 25 bases between them. Written as DNA, the CDR3 is TGTGCCACTCAACCCCGGACAGCAACAAAGGGGCAGTACGTC. Amino acid sequence: CATQPRTATKGQYV.